This TCR beta chain was sequenced for a study of T cell clonotyping in hematopoietic cell transplantation. Study results and caveats: No sorting was done, leaving CD4 and CD8 contributions mixed.

This sample's time point: recipient sample about 28 days before transplant, after cytoreduction. Concerning this clone itself: Antigen specificity is unknown.

Measured with immunoSEQ multiplex PCR; TCRdb has only the in-frame clones, and not every one. The sample lists approximately 27,000 clones, approximately 94% occurring once. The sequence derives from a man in his fifties with acute myeloid leukemia. Some clones in this sample may be carry-over from other donors' samples. The specimen was peripheral blood mononuclear cells, collected before stem cell transplant.

Here the CDR3 reads CASSRYRGSYEQYF. The CDR3 DNA is TGTGCCAGCAGCCGATACAGGGGGTCCTACGAGCAGTACTTC. The V and J genes are TRBV11-1 and TRBJ2-7, with TRBD1 identical over 8 bases. Germline CDR1 and CDR2: SGHAT and FQDESV (reference sequence). V lost 5 bases, J lost 1 base, and 4 bases stayed unmatched. The CDR3 is 14 residues long.